Reported below is one TCR beta chain. This specimen belongs to a study of blood T cell repertoires in COVID-19. Original processing notes: Amplification of reference gene primers provided the estimated nucleated cell counts. Measured with immunoSEQ multiplex PCR; TCRdb has only the in-frame clones, and not every one. D and trimming come from the DNA, and the V and J calls and clone size come from that table. The sample records 300,000 or so clones, about 82% being singletons. Trimming at V came to 4 bases and at J to 4 bases, leaving 15 bases not matched to a gene. Germline values: CDR1 SGHRS, CDR2 YFSETQ. The CDR3 has 19 amino acids.

Specimen: peripheral blood. The chain is built from TRBV5-1 and TRBJ2-3; 13 bases match TRBD2. This clonotype was obtained from a woman between 50 and 59 years old with acute or convalescent COVID-19. The CDR3 loop is CASSLGLAGVRGGADTQYF. For the CDR3, the DNA is TGCGCCAGCAGCCTTGGACTAGCGGGAGTAAGAGGAGGTGCAGATACGCAGTATTTT.